This T cell receptor (beta chain) is from a study of blood T cells in healthy people across ages. General study results and limits: Long-lived donors had more naive CD4+ cells and higher diversity than aged donors.

In this sample, this clonotype turned up a few times. Its matching antigen is unknown. The germline gives CDR1 SGHDT, CDR2 YYEEEE. The J segment lost 5 bases and the V segment lost 4 bases, leaving 7 bases of the junction unmatched. The CDR3 is 15 residues long. A second PCR, run for roughly 7 to 12 cycles, used a sample-barcoded 5' primer plus a J-beta primer mix. Via MiXCR, TCRdb re-called the 5' RACE reads, giving one row per CDR3 protein. The repertoire includes 800,000 to 950,000 distinct CDR3 sequences, almost 30% of them detected once, and roughly a tenth sits in the top ten. These records were also assigned to another study, of T cells of mothers and their children. That report adds: Reads recorded for TCR beta CDR3 numbered over 9 million per mother and roughly 3 million per child. Nobody spotted any persistent microchimeric T cell clones.

Sequencing input: blood. The gene calls are TRBV5-6 and TRBJ1-5; 9 positions match TRBD1. The sequence was obtained from a woman aged 40 to 50 in good health. The CDR3 region is CASSKRTGVHQPQHF. The CDR3 DNA is TGTGCCAGCAGCAAAAGGACAGGGGTTCATCAGCCCCAGCATTTT.